The following is a TCR beta chain sequence with its context. Its target is unknown. A sample-barcoded 5' primer and a J-beta primer mix were used in a second PCR of roughly 6 to 11 cycles. MiXCR, applied by TCRdb to the 5' RACE reads, yields one record per CDR3 protein. The data contain roughly 930,000 distinct CDR3 sequences, around 49% of them singletons. The sample originates from a study of blood T cells in healthy people across ages. General study findings and limits: Versus aged donors, long-lived donors had higher diversity and more naive CD4+ cells.

The clonotype was recovered from a man in his thirties or forties in good health. Sequencing was carried out using blood.

The chain's CDR3 is CASSLGGEPQETQYF. CDR3 DNA: TGCGCCAGCAGCTTGGGTGGGGAACCTCAAGAGACCCAGTACTTC. The genes are TRBV5-1 and TRBJ2-5; D is ambiguous. The CDR3 consists of 15 residues. Germline loops: CDR1 SGHRS, CDR2 YFSETQ. V dropped 0 bases and J dropped 2 bases, with 11 bases sitting between them.